This T cell receptor beta chain was identified during a study of OX40 agonist ivuxolimab in advanced cancers. Findings of the study overall: At 0.1 to 3.0 mg/kg and by week 6, clonal expansion occurred in CD4+ and CD8+ blood T cells.

Of note for this clone: Its cognate antigen is unknown.

Produced via immunoSEQ multiplex PCR; TCRdb's table is partial and in-frame only. The table has 65,000 to 95,000 clones, more than 70% seen once. Patients were ruled out by autoimmune disease history or systemic immunosuppression. This CDR3 is 15 amino acids long. Trimming took 3 bases from V and 4 from J, leaving 13 bases between them. The germline V gene encodes CDR1 MNHNS and CDR2 SASEGT. The sequencing here drew on CD4+ or CD8+ T cells sorted from blood, taken in a trial of the OX40 agonist ivuxolimab. The clonotype originates from an adult with an advanced solid tumor such as melanoma, head and neck, liver or kidney cancer. The V and J genes are TRBV6-1 and TRBJ2-1, with a tentative D call TRBD2 (7 bases). CDR3 bases: TGTGCCAGCAGTGAGGAGGGGGGGTTTTACAATGAGCAGTTCTTC. Its protein product is CASSEEGGFYNEQFF.